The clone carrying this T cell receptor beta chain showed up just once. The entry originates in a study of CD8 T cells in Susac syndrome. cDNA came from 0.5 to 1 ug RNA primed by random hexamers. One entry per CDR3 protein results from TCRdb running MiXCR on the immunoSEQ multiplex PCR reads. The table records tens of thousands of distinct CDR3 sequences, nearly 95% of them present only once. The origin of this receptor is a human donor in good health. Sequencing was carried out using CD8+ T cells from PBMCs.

This CDR3 is CATSPGPPGGTAGELFF. The CDR3 DNA follows: TGTGCCACCTCCCCCGGCCCTCCAGGGGGCACGGCCGGGGAGCTGTTTTTT. The chain is built from TRBV24-1 and TRBJ2-2; 8 nucleotides align to TRBD1. Germline trimming cut 9 bases from V and 6 bases from J; bases unmatched to any gene: 17. This CDR3 comprises 17 residues. Looked up from germline, CDR1 is KGHDR and CDR2 is SFDVKD.